What follows are 20 T cell receptor beta chains derived from one specimen sequenced in a study of monozygotic twins with inflammatory bowel disease. TCRdb reprocessed the 5' RACE reads; each CDR3 protein has one entry and no DNA is given. Across roughly 170,000 distinct CDR3 sequences, the top ten clones capture just under 7.5% of the sample. Sequencing was done on a sample of blood. These receptor sequences come from a human donor with ulcerative colitis or Crohn's disease, or a healthy co-twin of an affected twin (not recorded which).

The chain employs TRBV20-1 and TRBJ1-1; TCRdb gives TRBD1 as the D gene, but with no DNA this cannot be confirmed. CDR1 and CDR2 (germline): DFQATT, SNEGSKA (reference sequence). CDR3 size: 14 residues. The CDR3 spells CSARDDQGDTEAFF.

The chain is built from TRBV7-6 and TRBJ2-4; the D gene TCRdb calls, TRBD2, cannot be checked with no DNA. CDR1 is SGHVS, CDR2 FNYEAQ, per germline. This CDR3 region has 19 residues. CDR3: CASSPTGLAGGRVKNIQYF.

The V gene is TRBV28, the J gene TRBJ1-1. This CDR3 contains 12 residues. Per the germline V gene, CDR1 is MDHEN and CDR2 is SYDVKM. The chain's CDR3 is CASTRRDSEAFF.

This rearrangement joins TRBV29-1 to TRBJ2-5; TCRdb's D gene call, TRBD2, goes unchecked for lack of DNA. CDR3 length: 12 amino acids. Germline CDR1 and CDR2: SQVTM and ANQGSEA. CDR3 region: CSVGHLPETQYF.

V gene TRBV7-9 combines with J gene TRBJ1-1; TCRdb names TRBD1, which stays unverified in the absence of DNA. Germline CDR1 is SEHNR and CDR2 is FQNEAQ (reference sequence). There are 17 residues in the CDR3. This CDR3 is CASSLFPTWGENTEAFF.

V and J are TRBV20-1 and TRBJ1-2; TCRdb calls TRBD1, which cannot be checked without DNA. This CDR3 spans 14 amino acids. CDR1 is DFQATT, CDR2 SNEGSKA, per germline (reference sequence). The CDR3 reads CSASSDTLNYGYTF.

CDR3: CASSLAPAANTEAFF. This chain links TRBV5-4 with TRBJ1-1. CDR1 and CDR2 from the germline V gene are SGHNT and YYREEE (reference sequence). The CDR3 spans 15 residues.

The rearrangement uses TRBV13 and TRBJ2-3; TCRdb indicates TRBD1, and absent DNA this call remains unverified. The CDR3 covers 16 residues. Per the germline V gene, CDR1 is PRHDT and CDR2 is FYEKMQ (reference sequence). This CDR3 is CASSSSDRPSTDTQYF.

This chain uses TRBV6-6 with TRBJ2-2; TCRdb selects TRBD1, and the lack of DNA leaves this call unchecked. The CDR3 consists of 14 residues. CDR1 MNHNY and CDR2 SVGAGI come from the germline V gene (reference sequence). CDR3 region: CASSHDRSTGELFF.

The chain employs TRBV7-2 and TRBJ2-3; TCRdb calls TRBD2, which cannot be checked without DNA. This CDR3 comprises 16 residues. The germline V gene has CDR1 SGHTA and CDR2 FQGNSA. The CDR3 here is CASSSRSLAGGPSQYF.

This chain uses TRBV5-1 with TRBJ2-7; the D call of TRBD2 rests on TCRdb alone, since no DNA is present to check it. The germline V gene encodes CDR1 SGHRS and CDR2 YFSETQ. The length of the CDR3 is 14 residues. The CDR3: CASSLDGPPYEQYF.

This chain connects TRBV6-6 to TRBJ1-3. From germline, CDR1 is MNHNY and CDR2 SVGAGI (reference sequence). The CDR3 runs to 14 residues. CDR3 in amino acids: CASSYGNSGNTIYF.

The chain is built from TRBV12-3 or TRBV12-4 and TRBJ1-2. CDR3 length equals 13 residues. CDR3 loop: CASSRRKAEGYTF.

This chain links TRBV7-9 with TRBJ1-5. This CDR3 region has 14 residues. Per the germline V gene, CDR1 is SEHNR and CDR2 is FQNEAQ (reference sequence). The CDR3 region is CASSLAGQRQPQHF.

This chain connects TRBV12-3 or TRBV12-4 to TRBJ2-3. The CDR3 loop spans 12 amino acids. CDR3 in amino acids: CASKASTDTQYF.

The rearrangement uses TRBV5-6 and TRBJ2-1. Looked up from germline, CDR1 is SGHDT and CDR2 is YYEEEE. The CDR3 contains 13 residues. The CDR3: CACSTWSDNEQFF. Filled out from reference TRBV5-6 and TRBJ2-1, the complete variable domain reads DAGVTQSPTHLIKTRGQQVTLRCSPKSGHDTVSWYQQALGQGPQFIFQYYEEEERQRGNFPDRFSGHQFPNYSSELNVNALLLGDSALYLCACSTWSDNEQFFGPGTRLTVL.

The chain has TRBV5-1 and TRBJ1-4. This CDR3 comprises 13 residues. Germline V gene sequence: CDR1 SGHRS, CDR2 YFSETQ. This CDR3 reads CASSRGEGEKLFF.

V and J are TRBV19 and TRBJ2-7; TCRdb reports TRBD2, a call that lacks DNA to check it against. The CDR3 contains 18 residues. CDR1 and CDR2 from the germline V gene are LNHDA and SQIVND (reference sequence). This CDR3 is CASSRTSGRPHSSYEQYF.

The chain recombines TRBV12-3 or TRBV12-4 with TRBJ1-5; TCRdb names TRBD1, which stays unverified in the absence of DNA. This CDR3 has 14 residues. The CDR3 loop is CASSPGQGVQPQHF.

The chain carries TRBV19 and TRBJ1-4. In germline, CDR1 is LNHDA, CDR2 SQIVND (reference sequence). The CDR3 contains 16 residues. The CDR3 sequence: CASSMSGKRMNEKLFF.